What follows are 11 T cell receptor beta chains derived from one specimen sequenced in a study of cytomegalovirus exposure and HLA in healthy donors. 60 Vbeta and 13 Jbeta primers were used in PCR. Sequencing was performed with immunoSEQ multiplex PCR; in TCRdb, only in-frame clones are kept and a portion is missing. Recorded for this sample: 140,000 to 150,000 clones. The sample comprised PBMCs. The receptors originated from a male donor in good health and CMV-seronegative.

CDR3 nucleotides: TGTGCCAGCAGCCCATTTATCCGGGACAGTTACGAGCAGTACTTC. Its translation: CASSPFIRDSYEQYF. The chain joins TRBV7-6 to TRBJ2-7, with 7 bases matching TRBD1. The CDR3 loop spans 15 amino acids. Germline CDR1 SGHVS, CDR2 FNYEAQ. With V trimmed by 5 bases and J by 4 bases, 11 bases remained unmatched.

V and J are TRBV4-3 and TRBJ2-1; 13 nucleotides match TRBD2. The V segment lost 3 bases and the J segment 12 bases; nucleotides outside the gene matches: 11. Germline V gene data show CDR1 as LGHNA and CDR2 as YSLEER. This CDR3 comprises 16 residues. The CDR3 reads CASSHLTSGGGGGQFF. CDR3 nucleotide sequence: TGCGCCAGCAGCCACCTAACTAGCGGGGGGGGTGGTGGGCAGTTCTTC.

V is TRBV6-1 and J is TRBJ1-5; D remains unclear. CDR3 size: 18 residues. Trimming took 4 bases from V and 0 from J, leaving 19 bases between them. The germline gives CDR1 MNHNS, CDR2 SASEGT. CDR3 DNA sequence: TGTGCCAGCAGTGCTGACCAGTCGGGAGGTTATAGCAATCAGCCCCAGCATTTT. It encodes CASSADQSGGYSNQPQHF.

The V gene is TRBV7-3, the J gene TRBJ2-7; 13 bases match TRBD2. The junction had 5 bases not matched to a gene; V was cut back by 0 bases and J by 6 bases. This CDR3 is 16 amino acids long. CDR1 SGHTA and CDR2 FQGTGA come from the germline V gene. The DNA for the CDR3 is TGTGCCAGCAGCTTAACGTTCACTAGCGGGGGGGCCGAGCAGTACTTC. Protein product: CASSLTFTSGGAEQYF. Full variable domain (missing parts from reference TRBV7-3 and TRBJ2-7): GAGVSQTPSNKVTEKGKYVELRCDPISGHTALYWYRQSLGQGPEFLIYFQGTGAADDSGLPNDRFFAVRPEGSVSTLKIQRTERGDSAVYLCASSLTFTSGGAEQYFGPGTRLTVT.

The chain uses TRBV18 and TRBJ2-1, with TRBD1 identical over 8 bases. CDR1 is KGHSH, CDR2 LQKENI, per germline. The CDR3 is 14 residues long. The J segment lost 12 bases and the V segment lost 3 bases, leaving 10 bases of the junction unmatched. CDR3 loop: CASSPGTGQRVQFF. In nucleotides, the CDR3 is TGTGCCAGCTCACCCGGGACAGGCCAACGAGTGCAGTTCTTC.

The V and J genes are TRBV6-5 and TRBJ2-1, with D maybe TRBD1 (6 bases). Trimming cost V 8 bases and J 8 bases, with 16 bases left between them. Germline V gene sequence: CDR1 MNHEY, CDR2 SVGAGI. The CDR3 contains 13 residues. The CDR3 DNA reads TGTGCCAGCTCCGACAGGCCTGTGTATGAGCAGTTCTTC. This codes for CASSDRPVYEQFF.

The chain is built from TRBV19 and TRBJ2-6; no definite D call. Trimming removed 3 bases at V and 0 bases at J, with 9 bases between. The CDR3 runs to 16 residues. Germline V lookup: CDR1 LNHDA, CDR2 SQIVND (reference sequence). The CDR3 reads CASSISTGSGANVLTF. CDR3 sequence (DNA): TGTGCCAGTAGTATTAGTACGGGCTCTGGGGCCAACGTCCTGACTTTC.

To note about this clone: A junction boundary mismatches the germline segment, possibly from a read error. This chain connects TRBV7-2 to TRBJ2-1; 11 bases line up with TRBD1. The CDR3 is 12 residues long. From germline, CDR1 is SGHTA and CDR2 FQGNSA. This CDR3 reads CASSLLDRGPLF. In nucleotides, the CDR3 is TGTGCCAGCAGCTTATTGGACAGGGGGCCGCTCTTC.

In DNA, the CDR3 is TGTGCCAGCAGTCAGACAGGGAGCTATGGCTACACCTTC. This codes for CASSQTGSYGYTF. The V and J genes are TRBV6-5 and TRBJ1-2, with 7 bases identical to TRBD1. The CDR3 has 13 amino acids. V shed 5 bases, J shed 4 bases, and the junction held 4 bases outside the gene matches. Looked up from germline, CDR1 is MNHEY and CDR2 is SVGAGI.

CDR3 sequence reads: CASSRQEGDTEAFF. The CDR3 coding sequence is TGCGCCAGCAGCCGACAGGAAGGGGACACTGAAGCTTTCTTT. The V call is TRBV5-1, the J call TRBJ1-1; tentative D call: TRBD1 (6 bases). Germline CDR1 is SGHRS and CDR2 is YFSETQ. V shed 4 bases and J shed 3 bases, with 13 bases lying between them. This CDR3 region has 14 residues. Supplemented by reference TRBV5-1 and TRBJ1-1, the full variable domain reads KAGVTQTPRYLIKTRGQQVTLSCSPISGHRSVSWYQQTPGQGLQFLFEYFSETQRNKGNFPGRFSGRQFSNSRSEMNVSTLELGDSALYLCASSRQEGDTEAFFGQGTRLTVV.

The chain links TRBV29-1 to TRBJ2-3; weak D call: TRBD2 (5 bases). Germline V gives CDR1 SQVTM, CDR2 ANQGSEA. Trimming removed 6 bases at V and 1 base at J, with 14 bases between. This CDR3 has 14 residues. The CDR3 DNA is TGCAGCGTCGGTAATAGCGCCCGCACAGATACGCAGTATTTT. This sequence encodes CSVGNSARTDTQYF.